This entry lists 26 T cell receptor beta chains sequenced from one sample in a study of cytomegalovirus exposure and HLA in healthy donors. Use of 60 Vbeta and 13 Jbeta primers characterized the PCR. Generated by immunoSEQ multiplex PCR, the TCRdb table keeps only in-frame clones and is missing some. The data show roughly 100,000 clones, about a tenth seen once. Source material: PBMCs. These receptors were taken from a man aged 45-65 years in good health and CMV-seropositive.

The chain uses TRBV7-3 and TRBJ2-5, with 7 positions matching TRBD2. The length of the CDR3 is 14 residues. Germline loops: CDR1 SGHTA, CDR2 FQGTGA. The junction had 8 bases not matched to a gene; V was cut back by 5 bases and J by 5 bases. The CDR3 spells CASSPMGGEETQYF. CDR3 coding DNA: TGTGCCAGCAGCCCAATGGGGGGGGAGGAGACCCAGTACTTC. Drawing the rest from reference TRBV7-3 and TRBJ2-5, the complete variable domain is GAGVSQTPSNKVTEKGKYVELRCDPISGHTALYWYRQSLGQGPEFLIYFQGTGAADDSGLPNDRFFAVRPEGSVSTLKIQRTERGDSAVYLCASSPMGGEETQYFGPGTRLLVL.

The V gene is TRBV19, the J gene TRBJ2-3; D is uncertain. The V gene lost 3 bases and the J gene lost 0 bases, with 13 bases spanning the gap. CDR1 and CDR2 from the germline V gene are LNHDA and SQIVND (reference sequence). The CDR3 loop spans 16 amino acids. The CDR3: CASSILRSSSTDTQYF. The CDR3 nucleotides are TGTGCCAGTAGTATCTTGAGGAGCTCTAGCACAGATACGCAGTATTTT. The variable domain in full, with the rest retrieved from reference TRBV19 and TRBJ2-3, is DGGITQSPKYLFRKEGQNVTLSCEQNLNHDAMYWYRQDPGQGLRLIYYSQIVNDFQKGDIAEGYSVSREKKESFPLTVTSAQKNPTAFYLCASSILRSSSTDTQYFGPGTRLTVL.

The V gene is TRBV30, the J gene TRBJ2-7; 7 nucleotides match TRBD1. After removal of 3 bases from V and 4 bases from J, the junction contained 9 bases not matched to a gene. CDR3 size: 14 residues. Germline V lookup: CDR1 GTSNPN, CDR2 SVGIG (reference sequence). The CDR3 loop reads CAWSPSGRGYEQYF. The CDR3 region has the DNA TGTGCCTGGAGCCCCTCAGGCAGGGGGTACGAGCAGTACTTC.

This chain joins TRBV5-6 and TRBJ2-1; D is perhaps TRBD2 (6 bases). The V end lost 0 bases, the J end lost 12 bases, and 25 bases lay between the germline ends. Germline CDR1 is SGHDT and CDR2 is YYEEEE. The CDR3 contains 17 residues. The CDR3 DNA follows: TGTGCCAGCAGCTTGGGGGAGGTGTTAGGGATCGACGGCGGGCAGTTCTTC. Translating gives CASSLGEVLGIDGGQFF. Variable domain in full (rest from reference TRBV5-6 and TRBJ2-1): DAGVTQSPTHLIKTRGQQVTLRCSPKSGHDTVSWYQQALGQGPQFIFQYYEEEERQRGNFPDRFSGHQFPNYSSELNVNALLLGDSALYLCASSLGEVLGIDGGQFFGPGTRLTVL.

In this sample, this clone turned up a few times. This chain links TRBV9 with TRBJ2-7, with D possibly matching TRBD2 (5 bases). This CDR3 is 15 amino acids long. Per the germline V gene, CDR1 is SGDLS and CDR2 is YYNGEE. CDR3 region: CASSEALGVTYEPYV. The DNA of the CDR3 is TGTGCCAGCAGCGAAGCCCTCGGGGTCACCTACGAGCCGTACGTC.

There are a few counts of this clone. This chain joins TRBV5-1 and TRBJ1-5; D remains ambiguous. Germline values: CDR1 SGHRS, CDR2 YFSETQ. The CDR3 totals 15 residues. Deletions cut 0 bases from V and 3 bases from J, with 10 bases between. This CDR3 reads CASSLGGPNNQPQHF. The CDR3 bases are TGCGCCAGCAGCTTGGGAGGGCCCAACAATCAGCCCCAGCATTTT.

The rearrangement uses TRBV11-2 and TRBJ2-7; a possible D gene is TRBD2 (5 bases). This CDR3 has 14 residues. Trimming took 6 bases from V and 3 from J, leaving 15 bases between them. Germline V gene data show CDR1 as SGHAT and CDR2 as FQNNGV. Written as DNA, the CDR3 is TGTGCCAGCAGTCTTATCGAGGGAGACTACGAGCAGTACTTC. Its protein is CASSLIEGDYEQYF.

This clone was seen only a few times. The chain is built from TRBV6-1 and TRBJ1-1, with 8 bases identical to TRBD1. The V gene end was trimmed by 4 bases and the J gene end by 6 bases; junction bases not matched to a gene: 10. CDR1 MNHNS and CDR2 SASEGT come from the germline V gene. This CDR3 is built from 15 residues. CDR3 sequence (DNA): TGTGCCAGCAGTGCCCCCCCCAGGGGGCGCCCTGAAGCTTTCTTT. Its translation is CASSAPPRGRPEAFF.

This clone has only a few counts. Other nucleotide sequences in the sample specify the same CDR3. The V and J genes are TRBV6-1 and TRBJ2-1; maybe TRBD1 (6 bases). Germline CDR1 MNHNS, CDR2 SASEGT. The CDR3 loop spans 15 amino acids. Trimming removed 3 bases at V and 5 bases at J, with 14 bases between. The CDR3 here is CASSEYGAGDNEQFF. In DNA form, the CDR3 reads TGTGCCAGCAGTGAGTACGGTGCAGGGGACAATGAGCAGTTCTTC.

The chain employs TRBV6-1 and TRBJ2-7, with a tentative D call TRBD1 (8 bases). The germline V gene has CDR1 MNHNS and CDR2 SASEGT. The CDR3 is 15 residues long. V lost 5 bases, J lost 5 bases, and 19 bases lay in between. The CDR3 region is CASSSSGTGLNEQYF. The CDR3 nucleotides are TGTGCCAGCAGTTCCAGCGGGACAGGTCTCAACGAGCAGTACTTC.

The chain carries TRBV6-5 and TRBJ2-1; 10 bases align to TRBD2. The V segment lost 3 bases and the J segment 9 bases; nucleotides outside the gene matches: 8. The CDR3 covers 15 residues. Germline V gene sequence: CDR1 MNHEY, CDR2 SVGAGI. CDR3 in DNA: TGTGCCAGCAGTTATGGGCTAGCGGGAGTAAGTGAGCAGTTCTTC. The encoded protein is CASSYGLAGVSEQFF.

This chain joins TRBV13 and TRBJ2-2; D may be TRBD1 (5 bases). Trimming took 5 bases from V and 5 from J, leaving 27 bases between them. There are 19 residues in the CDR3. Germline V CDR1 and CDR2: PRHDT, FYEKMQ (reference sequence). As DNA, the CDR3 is TGTGCCAGCAGCCCTAAACACTCTCCCGGGCTCCAGGGAACCGGGGAGCTGTTTTTT. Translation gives CASSPKHSPGLQGTGELFF.

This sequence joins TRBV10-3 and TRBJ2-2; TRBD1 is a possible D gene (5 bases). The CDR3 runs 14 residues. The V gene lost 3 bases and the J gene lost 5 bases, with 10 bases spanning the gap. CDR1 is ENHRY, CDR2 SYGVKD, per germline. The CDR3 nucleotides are TGTGCCATCAGTGAAGGGGTACAGACCGGGGAGCTGTTTTTT. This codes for CAISEGVQTGELFF.

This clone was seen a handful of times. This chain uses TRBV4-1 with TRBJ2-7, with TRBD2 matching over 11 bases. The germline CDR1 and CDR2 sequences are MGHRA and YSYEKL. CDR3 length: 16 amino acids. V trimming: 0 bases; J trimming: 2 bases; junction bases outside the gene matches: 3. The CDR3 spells CASSQDRLAGTYEQYF. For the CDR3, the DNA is TGCGCCAGCAGCCAAGACCGACTAGCGGGAACCTACGAGCAGTACTTC.

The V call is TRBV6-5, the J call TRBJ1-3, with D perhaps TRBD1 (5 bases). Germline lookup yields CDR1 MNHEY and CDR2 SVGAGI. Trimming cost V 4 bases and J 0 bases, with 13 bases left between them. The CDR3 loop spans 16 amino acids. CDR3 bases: TGTGCCAGCAGTTCACTGGGGGAGGTCTCTGGAAACACCATATATTTT. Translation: CASSSLGEVSGNTIYF.

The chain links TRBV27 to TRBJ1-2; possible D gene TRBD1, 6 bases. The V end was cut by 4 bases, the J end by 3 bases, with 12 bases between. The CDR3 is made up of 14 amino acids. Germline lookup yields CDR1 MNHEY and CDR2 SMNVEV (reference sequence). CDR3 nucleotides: TGTGCCAGCAGTTGGCGGGGGGGCGACTATGGCTACACCTTC. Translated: CASSWRGGDYGYTF.

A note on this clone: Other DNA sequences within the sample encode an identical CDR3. In DNA form, the CDR3 reads TGCAGTGCTTCACGGACAGGTGAAGCTTTCTTT. The encoded protein is CSASRTGEAFF. The rearrangement uses TRBV20-1 and TRBJ1-1, with 7 bases that match TRBD1. The junction had 4 bases not matched to a gene; V was cut back by 5 bases and J by 7 bases. The CDR3 is 11 residues long. Germline-derived CDR1 and CDR2 are DFQATT and SNEGSKA (reference sequence).

The CDR3 nucleotides are TGTGCCAGCAGCGTACAAGGACTAGCGGGAAGGACCGGGGAGCTGTTTTTT. It codes for CASSVQGLAGRTGELFF. The chain combines TRBV9 with TRBJ2-2; 12 bases map to TRBD2. Germline loops: CDR1 SGDLS, CDR2 YYNGEE. This CDR3 spans 17 amino acids. With V trimmed by 1 base and J by 5 bases, 6 bases remained unmatched.

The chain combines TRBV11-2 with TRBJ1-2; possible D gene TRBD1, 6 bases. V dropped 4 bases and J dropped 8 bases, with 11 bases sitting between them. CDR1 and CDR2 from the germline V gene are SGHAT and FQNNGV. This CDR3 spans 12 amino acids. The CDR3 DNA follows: TGTGCCAGCAGCTCCACAGGGTCAGGCTACACCTTC. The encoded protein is CASSSTGSGYTF.

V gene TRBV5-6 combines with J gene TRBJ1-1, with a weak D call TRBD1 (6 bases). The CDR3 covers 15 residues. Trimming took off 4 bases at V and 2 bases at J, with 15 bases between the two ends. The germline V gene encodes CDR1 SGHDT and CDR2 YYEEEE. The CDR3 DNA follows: TGTGCCAGCAGCCCCGTACAGGGATTCAACACTGAAGCTTTCTTT. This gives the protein CASSPVQGFNTEAFF.

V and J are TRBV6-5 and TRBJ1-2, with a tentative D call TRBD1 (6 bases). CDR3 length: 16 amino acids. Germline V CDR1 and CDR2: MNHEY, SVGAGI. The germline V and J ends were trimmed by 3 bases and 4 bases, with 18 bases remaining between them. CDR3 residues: CASSYQGTGRVYGYTF. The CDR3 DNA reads TGTGCCAGCAGTTATCAGGGGACGGGACGAGTCTATGGCTACACCTTC.

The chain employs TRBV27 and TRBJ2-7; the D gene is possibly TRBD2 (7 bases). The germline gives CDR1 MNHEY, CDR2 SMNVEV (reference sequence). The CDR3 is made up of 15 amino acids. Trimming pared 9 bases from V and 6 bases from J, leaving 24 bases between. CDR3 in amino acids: CASPAGGRGGSEQYF. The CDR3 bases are TGTGCCAGTCCTGCCGGGGGGCGCGGAGGATCCGAGCAGTACTTC.

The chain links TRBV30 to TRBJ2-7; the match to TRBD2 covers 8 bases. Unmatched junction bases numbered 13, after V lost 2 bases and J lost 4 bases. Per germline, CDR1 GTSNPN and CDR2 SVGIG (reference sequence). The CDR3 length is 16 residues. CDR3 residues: CAWSRTPSSGSYEQYF. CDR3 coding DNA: TGTGCCTGGAGTCGCACACCTTCTAGCGGGTCTTACGAGCAGTACTTC.

CDR3: CAWTTSGVSYEQYF. CDR3 bases: TGTGCCTGGACGACTAGCGGGGTGTCCTACGAGCAGTACTTC. The chain joins TRBV30 to TRBJ2-7; TRBD2 matches at 11 bases. Per germline, CDR1 GTSNPN and CDR2 SVGIG (reference sequence). Trimming cost V 4 bases and J 1 base; bases outside gene matches: 3. The CDR3 loop spans 14 amino acids.

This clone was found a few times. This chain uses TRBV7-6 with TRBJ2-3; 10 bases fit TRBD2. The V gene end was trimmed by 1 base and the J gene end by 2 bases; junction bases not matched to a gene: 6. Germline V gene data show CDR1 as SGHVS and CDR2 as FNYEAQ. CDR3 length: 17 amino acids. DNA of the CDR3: TGTGCCAGCAGCTTAGGAGGACTAGCGGCGCCCACAGATACGCAGTATTTT. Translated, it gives CASSLGGLAAPTDTQYF. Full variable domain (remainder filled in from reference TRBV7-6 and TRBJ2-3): GAGVSQSPRYKVTKRGQDVALRCDPISGHVSLYWYRQALGQGPEFLTYFNYEAQQDKSGLPNDRFSAERPEGSISTLTIQRTEQRDSAMYRCASSLGGLAAPTDTQYFGPGTRLTVL.

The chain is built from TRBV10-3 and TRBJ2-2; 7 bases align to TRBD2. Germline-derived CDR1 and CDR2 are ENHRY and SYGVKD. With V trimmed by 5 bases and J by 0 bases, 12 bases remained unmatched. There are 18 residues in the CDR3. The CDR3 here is CAISHTSVGSANTGELFF. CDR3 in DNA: TGTGCCATCAGTCACACTAGCGTGGGGTCTGCGAACACCGGGGAGCTGTTTTTT.